The rows below give T cell receptor beta chains drawn from one sample of a study of cytomegalovirus exposure and HLA in healthy donors. Data came from immunoSEQ multiplex PCR; TCRdb stores just in-frame clones and leaves some out. The sample lists roughly 99,000 clones; roughly 82% were seen once. Sequencing was performed on PBMCs. The receptors shown here come from a male donor in good health and CMV-seronegative. Both conserved end residues are part of each CDR3. The order of the fields is V gene, J gene, clone size, D gene, CDR3 protein, CDR3 DNA. A D gene is named only where the DNA matches it firmly. Clone size is given for some rows only: seen once, a few or many times, or a class if the clone is expanded.

>TRBV10-1|TRBJ1-3|.|.
CASSEGGLNSGNTIYF
TGCGCCAGCAGTGAAGGCGGGCTAAACTCTGGAAACACCATATATTTT
>TRBV6-5|TRBJ2-1|.|TRBD1
CASSPAGQGDNEQFF
TGTGCCAGCAGCCCGGCGGGACAGGGGGACAATGAGCAGTTCTTC
>TRBV11-1|TRBJ2-1|.|.
CASSSLFYDEQFF
TGTGCCAGCAGCTCACTCTTTTACGATGAGCAGTTCTTC
>TRBV19|TRBJ2-2|once|TRBD1
CASSRQGNTGELFF
TGTGCCAGTAGTAGACAGGGTAACACCGGGGAGCTGTTTTTT
>TRBV7-2|TRBJ2-7|.|TRBD2
CASSQLISAGGQYEQYF
TGTGCCAGCAGCCAACTGATTTCTGCGGGAGGACAGTACGAGCAGTACTTC
>TRBV7-2|TRBJ1-2|once|.
CASTVGYGYTF
TGTGCCAGCACCGTCGGCTATGGCTACACCTTC
>TRBV18|TRBJ1-1|.|.
CASSPLGQMNTEAFF
TGTGCCAGCTCACCACTCGGACAGATGAACACTGAAGCTTTCTTT
>TRBV19|TRBJ2-7|.|TRBD1
CASGQSRQGFDEQYF
TGTGCCAGTGGTCAATCGCGACAGGGTTTCGACGAGCAGTACTTC
>TRBV5-1|TRBJ2-3|.|TRBD1
CASSLDGRGRNTQYF
TGCGCCAGCAGCTTGGATGGCAGGGGGCGAAATACGCAGTATTTT
>TRBV28|TRBJ2-7|.|TRBD1
CASRETGTGVEQYF
TGTGCCAGCAGAGAGACCGGGACAGGGGTCGAGCAGTACTTC
>TRBV5-1|TRBJ2-1|.|TRBD1
CASSLEGGTEQFF
TGCGCCAGCAGCTTGGAAGGGGGCACTGAGCAGTTCTTC
>TRBV29-1|TRBJ2-7|.|TRBD1
CSVEAGGQALRQYF
TGCAGCGTTGAGGCCGGTGGACAGGCTTTAAGGCAGTACTTC
>TRBV30|TRBJ1-2|.|.
CAWEAAAYGYTF
TGTGCCTGGGAGGCGGCAGCCTATGGCTACACCTTC
>TRBV10-2|TRBJ2-7|.|TRBD2
CASSPLAGGPYEQYF
TGCGCCAGCAGCCCTCTAGCGGGAGGGCCCTACGAGCAGTACTTC
>TRBV29-1|TRBJ2-1|.|TRBD1
CSVERTGTGNEQFF
TGCAGCGTTGAACGGACAGGGACTGGCAATGAGCAGTTCTTC
>TRBV27|TRBJ1-1|.|.
CASSLGGNTEAFF
TGTGCCAGCAGTTTAGGAGGGAACACTGAAGCTTTCTTT
>TRBV7-9|TRBJ2-3|few|TRBD2
CASSFTGTSGLTDTQYF
TGTGCCAGCAGCTTCACCGGGACTAGCGGGCTCACAGATACGCAGTATTTT
>TRBV5-1|TRBJ1-1|few|TRBD1
CASSPQEGAGEAFF
TGCGCCAGCAGCCCCCAGGAGGGGGCAGGTGAAGCTTTCTTT